These 26 T cell receptor beta chains were all obtained from the same sample, sequenced in a study of T cell responses to AZD1222 COVID-19 vaccine. Assay used: immunoSEQ multiplex PCR; TCRdb lists only in-frame clones, some missing. The table lists about 170,000 clones, 80% to 95% of them singletons. The starting material was peripheral blood, obtained on day 0 of AZD1222 vaccination. These TCRs come from an adult in good health.

The chain joins TRBV7-9 to TRBJ2-6; 8 bases align to TRBD2. After removal of 1 base from V and 0 bases from J, the junction contained 5 bases not matched to a gene. The CDR3 sequence is 18 residues long. The germline V gene encodes CDR1 SEHNR and CDR2 FQNEAQ (reference sequence). As DNA, the CDR3 is TGTGCCAGCAGCTTAGAGGTCGGGAGGGCCTCTGGGGCCAACGTCCTGACTTTC. Translation: CASSLEVGRASGANVLTF.

This chain uses TRBV29-1 with TRBJ2-1; the match to TRBD2 covers 8 bases. Per the germline V gene, CDR1 is SQVTM and CDR2 is ANQGSEA. This CDR3 contains 13 residues. The junction had 6 bases not matched to a gene; V was cut back by 5 bases and J by 6 bases. The CDR3 is CSVRKAGGNEQFF. The CDR3, as DNA: TGCAGCGTTAGAAAGGCGGGGGGCAATGAGCAGTTCTTC.

The chain recombines TRBV4-3 with TRBJ2-1; no definite D call. Germline V gene data show CDR1 as LGHNA and CDR2 as YSLEER. V shed 1 base and J shed 0 bases, with 10 bases lying between them. This CDR3 has 16 residues. The CDR3 DNA reads TGCGCCAGCAGCCAAGGCTCGCTTACCTCCTACAATGAGCAGTTCTTC. Translation: CASSQGSLTSYNEQFF.

This chain connects TRBV6-6 to TRBJ1-2; D is undetermined. V was trimmed by 5 bases and J by 4 bases, leaving 23 bases between them. Germline loops: CDR1 MNHNY, CDR2 SVGAGI (reference sequence). CDR3 length: 17 residues. CDR3 loop: CASSPYYLRTEVYGYTF. Written as DNA, the CDR3 is TGTGCCAGCAGTCCCTACTATCTCCGGACGGAGGTCTATGGCTACACCTTC.

V gene TRBV2 combines with J gene TRBJ1-5; 8 bases line up with TRBD1. The CDR3 is 15 residues long. The V gene end was trimmed by 1 base and the J gene end by 9 bases; junction bases not matched to a gene: 8. Germline V gene sequence: CDR1 SNHLY, CDR2 FYNNEI. DNA for the CDR3: TGTGCCAGCAGTGAAGGGGGGACAGGCGGAAGGCCCCAGCATTTT. Encoded protein: CASSEGGTGGRPQHF.

This rearrangement joins TRBV7-9 to TRBJ2-1; 7 nucleotides agree with TRBD1. V shed 1 base and J 15 bases; nucleotides not matched to a gene: 6. CDR1 SEHNR and CDR2 FQNEAQ come from the germline V gene (reference sequence). This CDR3 contains 12 residues. In DNA, the CDR3 is TGTGCCAGCAGCTTAGAGACAGGGATGCGGTTCTTC. Amino acids: CASSLETGMRFF.

The genes are TRBV6-6 and TRBJ2-2; D unclear. Trimming took 5 bases from V and 1 from J, leaving 8 bases between them. This CDR3 contains 14 residues. The germline V gene encodes CDR1 MNHNY and CDR2 SVGAGI (reference sequence). CDR3 amino acids: CASSLTRNTGELFF. As DNA, the CDR3 is TGTGCCAGCAGTCTCACGCGGAACACCGGGGAGCTGTTTTTT.

The J gene is TRBJ1-4, the V gene TRBV14; D possibly corresponds to TRBD1 (6 bases). Germline loops: CDR1 SGHDN, CDR2 FVKESK. The CDR3 runs 20 residues. V lost 0 bases and J 1 base, leaving 21 bases between the germline ends. The DNA of the CDR3 is TGTGCCAGCAGCCAAGATCTAAAGTCAGGGGATAGTGGAACTAATGAAAAACTGTTTTTT. It encodes CASSQDLKSGDSGTNEKLFF.

This clone appeared a single time. The V call is TRBV12-5, the J call TRBJ1-5; possibly TRBD1 for D (5 bases). V was pared by 1 base and J by 7 bases, with 8 bases between. There are 13 residues in the CDR3. In germline, CDR1 is LGHNT, CDR2 FRNRAP. CDR3 nucleotides: TGTGCTAGTGGTTTGGGGGGCGGCCAGCCCCAGCATTTT. Encoded protein: CASGLGGGQPQHF.

The V gene is TRBV6-1, the J gene TRBJ1-2; 9 nucleotides match TRBD1. This CDR3 is built from 19 residues. The V segment lost 1 base and the J segment 1 base; nucleotides outside the gene matches: 13. Germline V gene lookup returns CDR1 MNHNS and CDR2 SASEGT. The CDR3 reads CASSEVKDRGFVLNYGYTF. CDR3 DNA: TGTGCCAGCAGTGAAGTGAAGGACAGGGGCTTCGTCCTTAACTATGGCTACACCTTC.

The chain uses TRBV5-8 and TRBJ2-1; D is uncertain. Germline CDR1 SGHTS, CDR2 YDEGEE. The CDR3 has 13 amino acids. V was shortened by 3 bases and J by 1 base, with 5 bases between the two germline ends. The CDR3 nucleotides read TGTGCCAGCAGCTCTCTATCCTACAATGAGCAGTTCTTC. It yields the protein CASSSLSYNEQFF.

The genes are TRBV2 and TRBJ1-1; D remains unclear. The V gene lost 8 bases and the J gene lost 5 bases, with 18 bases spanning the gap. The V gene's germline CDR1 is SNHLY and CDR2 FYNNEI. The CDR3 has 14 amino acids. CDR3 in amino acids: CASLWAEMGTEAFF. Written as DNA, the CDR3 is TGTGCCAGCCTATGGGCCGAAATGGGTACTGAAGCTTTCTTT. The full variable domain, in which reference TRBV2 and TRBJ1-1 provide the parts outside the CDR3, is EPEVTQTPSHQVTQMGQEVILRCVPISNHLYFYWYRQILGQKVEFLVSFYNNEISEKSEIFDDQFSVERPDGSNFTLKIRSTKLEDSAMYFCASLWAEMGTEAFFGQGTRLTVV.

V and J are TRBV14 and TRBJ1-2; 7 bases align to TRBD1. The CDR3 covers 17 residues. J lost 6 bases, V lost 0 bases, and 13 bases had no gene match. Germline CDR1 SGHDN, CDR2 FVKESK. The CDR3 reads CASSQDNRRTGTDGYTF. In DNA form, the CDR3 reads TGTGCCAGCAGCCAAGATAATAGAAGGACAGGAACGGATGGCTACACCTTC.

V usage is TRBV30 and J usage is TRBJ1-2; D unclear. CDR3 length: 13 amino acids. Germline CDR1 reads GTSNPN; CDR2 reads SVGIG (reference sequence). V lost 3 bases and J 7 bases, leaving 15 bases between the germline ends. The CDR3 nucleotides read TGTGCCTGGAGGTGGGAGGGAGAAAGTGGCTACACCTTC. This sequence encodes CAWRWEGESGYTF. The full variable domain, in which reference TRBV30 and TRBJ1-2 provide the parts outside the CDR3, is SQTIHQWPATLVQPVGSPLSLECTVEGTSNPNLYWYRQAAGRGLQLLFYSVGIGQISSEVPQNLSASRPQDRQFILSSKKLLLSDSGFYLCAWRWEGESGYTFGSGTRLTVV.

This sequence joins TRBV12-3 or TRBV12-4 and TRBJ1-2, with 9 bases aligning to TRBD1. The CDR3 is 12 residues long. Trimming removed 6 bases from V and 12 bases from J; junction bases left unmatched: 8. The CDR3 sequence is CASSSGTGTDTF. The CDR3 bases are TGTGCCAGCAGCTCCGGGACAGGGACGGACACCTTC.

This rearrangement joins TRBV6-2 or TRBV6-3 to TRBJ1-3; 7 nucleotides agree with TRBD1. The CDR3 runs to 15 residues. V gave up 0 bases and J gave up 4 bases; unmatched junction bases: 3. Germline-derived CDR1 and CDR2 are MNHEY and SVGEGT. The CDR3 region is CASSYSGTAGNTIYF. CDR3 bases: TGTGCCAGCAGTTACTCCGGGACAGCGGGAAACACCATATATTTT.

J is TRBJ2-1 and V is TRBV7-8; 9 positions agree with TRBD1. Trimming at V came to 7 bases and at J to 3 bases, leaving 13 bases not matched to a gene. From germline, CDR1 is SGHVS and CDR2 FQNEAQ. The CDR3 extends over 17 amino acids. The CDR3 DNA sequence: TGTGCCAGCACGCATACAGGGGGCCTTGCAAACTACAATGAGCAGTTCTTC. This gives the protein CASTHTGGLANYNEQFF.

The genes are TRBV12-5 and TRBJ1-1; D might be TRBD1 (6 bases). The CDR3 covers 13 residues. CDR1 is LGHNT and CDR2 is FRNRAP in the germline V gene. Trimming pared 4 bases from V and 8 bases from J, leaving 14 bases between. CDR3 amino acids: CASGYEGTREAFF. The CDR3 region has the DNA TGTGCTAGTGGTTATGAGGGGACACGGGAAGCTTTCTTT. Supplemented by reference TRBV12-5 and TRBJ1-1, the full variable domain reads DARVTQTPRHKVTEMGQEVTMRCQPILGHNTVFWYRQTMMQGLELLAYFRNRAPLDDSGMPKDRFSAEMPDATLATLKIQPSEPRDSAVYFCASGYEGTREAFFGQGTRLTVV.

The chain has TRBV5-4 and TRBJ2-2; 13 bases align to TRBD2. Germline V gene lookup returns CDR1 SGHNT and CDR2 YYREEE (reference sequence). The CDR3 runs to 16 residues. Germline trimming cut 1 base from V and 7 bases from J; bases unmatched to any gene: 4. The CDR3 sequence is CASSLKRLAGGGELFF. CDR3 bases: TGTGCCAGCAGCTTGAAACGACTAGCGGGAGGCGGGGAGCTGTTTTTT.

The J gene is TRBJ2-7, the V gene TRBV15; D gene unclear. Germline loops: CDR1 LNHNV, CDR2 YYDKDF (reference sequence). Trimming took off 0 bases at V and 3 bases at J, with 6 bases between the two ends. This CDR3 has 13 amino acids. CDR3 region: CATSREISYEQYF. The CDR3 region has the DNA TGTGCCACCAGCAGAGAGATTAGCTACGAGCAGTACTTC.

CDR3 region: CASSLTGSSYNEQFF. Written as DNA, the CDR3 is TGTGCCAGCAGCCTCACGGGTTCCTCCTACAATGAGCAGTTCTTC. This chain links TRBV9 with TRBJ2-1, with D hard to call. The V and J ends lost 4 bases and 0 bases respectively, with 11 bases between them. The length of the CDR3 is 15 residues. Germline CDR1 SGDLS, CDR2 YYNGEE.

V is TRBV7-9 and J is TRBJ2-3, with no clear D. The CDR3 covers 11 residues. Per the germline V gene, CDR1 is SEHNR and CDR2 is FQNEAQ (reference sequence). V lost 7 bases and J lost 6, with 8 bases in between. The CDR3 protein is CASNRYDTQYF. Written as DNA, the CDR3 is TGTGCCAGCAATCGGTATGATACGCAGTATTTT.

The chain is built from TRBV7-9 and TRBJ2-7, with D possibly matching TRBD1 (6 bases). This CDR3 is built from 14 residues. V lost 2 bases and J 1 base, leaving 9 bases between the germline ends. Germline assignment: CDR1 SEHNR and CDR2 FQNEAQ (reference sequence). This CDR3 is CASSLYQGSYEQYF. Written as DNA, the CDR3 is TGTGCCAGCAGCTTATACCAGGGGTCCTACGAGCAGTACTTC.

The V gene is TRBV9, the J gene TRBJ1-1; 7 positions match TRBD1. Trimming at V came to 0 bases and at J to 4 bases, leaving 6 bases not matched to a gene. The CDR3 has 15 amino acids. CDR1 is SGDLS, CDR2 YYNGEE, per germline. CDR3 loop: CASSVAPGGGTEAFF. The DNA of the CDR3 is TGTGCCAGCAGCGTAGCACCAGGGGGAGGCACTGAAGCTTTCTTT.

With regard to this clone: The germline gene is not matched at one end of the junction; a read error may be the cause. The chain combines TRBV7-7 with TRBJ2-2; 7 bases line up with TRBD2. The CDR3 length is 13 residues. Germline V gene sequence: CDR1 SSHAT, CDR2 FNYEAQ (reference sequence). CDR3 region: CASSFRGAGELFF. The CDR3 DNA sequence: TGTGCTAGCAGCTTTCGGGGGGCCGGGGAGCTGTTTTTT.

The genes are TRBV24-1 and TRBJ2-1, with 9 positions matching TRBD1. Looked up from germline, CDR1 is KGHDR and CDR2 is SFDVKD. The CDR3 spans 16 residues. With 3 bases clipped from V and 6 bases from J, the junction kept 8 bases outside the gene matches. CDR3 in amino acids: CATSDPTGGNSNEQFF. DNA of the CDR3: TGTGCCACCAGTGATCCGACAGGGGGTAATTCCAATGAGCAGTTCTTC.